The rows below give T cell receptor beta chains drawn from one sample of a study of T-cell reconstitution after alpha-beta-depleted transplantation in children. TCRdb reprocessed the PCR reads via MiXCR and lists one record per CDR3 protein. The table lists over 150,000 distinct CDR3 sequences, approximately 6.8% of them singletons. The source material was PBMCs from the stem cell graft donor, sampled from the stem cell graft. These receptor sequences come from a human donor who donated a stem cell graft to a child with Wiskott-Aldrich syndrome. CDR3s include the opening cysteine and the closing phenylalanine or tryptophan. D genes are given only for firm matches. The size entry is marked missing in some rows and otherwise reads once, few, many or a size class.

CDR3,DNA,D,size,V,J
CATTIIGTGIAEAFF,TGTGCCACCACCATAATTGGGACAGGGATCGCTGAAGCTTTCTTT,TRBD1,many,TRBV15,TRBJ1-1
CASRLPSGGHDEQFF,TGTGCCAGCAGACTTCCTAGCGGGGGACACGATGAGCAGTTCTTC,TRBD2,many,TRBV6-1,TRBJ2-1
CASSLALGRETQYF,TGTGCCAGCAGCTTAGCGCTCGGCCGAGAGACCCAGTACTTC,-,once,TRBV7-8,TRBJ2-5
CASSLLGGRQFF,TGCGCCAGCAGCTTACTAGGGGGTCGGCAGTTCTTC,-,many,TRBV5-1,TRBJ2-1
CATSRALSSYEQYF,TGTGCCACCAGCAGAGCCTTGAGCTCCTACGAGCAGTACTTC,-,many,TRBV15,TRBJ2-7
CASSREFTGELFF,TGCGCCAGCAGCCGGGAGTTCACCGGGGAGCTGTTTTTT,-,-,TRBV5-1,TRBJ2-2
CASSLAGKSTDTQYF,TGTGCCAGCAGCTTAGCGGGAAAGAGCACAGATACGCAGTATTTT,-,many,TRBV7-2,TRBJ2-3
CASSYSISGQGAYEQYF,TGTGCCAGCAGTTACTCGATTTCCGGACAGGGGGCCTACGAGCAGTACTTC,TRBD1,many,TRBV6-2/TRBV6-3,TRBJ2-7
CASSLRREGGEETQYF,TGTGCCAGCAGCTTACGTCGGGAGGGGGGCGAAGAGACCCAGTACTTC,TRBD2,-,TRBV6-5,TRBJ2-5
CASSRQGGDTEAFF,TGCGCCAGCAGCAGACAGGGGGGTGACACTGAAGCTTTCTTT,TRBD1,-,TRBV5-1,TRBJ1-1
CASRRGWGLEKLFF,TGTGCCAGTCGAAGGGGGTGGGGGTTAGAAAAACTGTTTTTT,-,-,TRBV28,TRBJ1-4
CASSYSRRSLSGNTIYF,TGTGCCAGCAGTTACTCTCGGCGCAGCCTCTCTGGAAACACCATATATTTT,-,many,TRBV6-5,TRBJ1-3
CAVQFSGNTIYF,TGTGCCGTACAGTTCTCTGGAAACACCATATATTTT,-,many,TRBV6-6,TRBJ1-3
CASSQEWGVAEQFF,TGTGCCAGCAGCCAAGAGTGGGGAGTAGCTGAGCAGTTCTTC,-,many,TRBV14,TRBJ2-1
CASSLLGLSNTEAFF,TGTGCCAGCAGCTTACTGGGACTGTCGAACACTGAAGCTTTCTTT,-,many,TRBV7-2,TRBJ1-1
CASLERGKKAGGANVLTF,TGTGCCAGCCTCGAACGGGGTAAAAAGGCTGGAGGGGCCAACGTCCTGACTTTC,-,many,TRBV6-1,TRBJ2-6
CASSQARLAGGRGETQYF,TGCGCCAGCAGCCAAGCACGGCTAGCGGGGGGGCGCGGAGAGACCCAGTACTTC,TRBD2,-,TRBV4-1,TRBJ2-5
CASSFSAGVPNEQFF,TGCGCCAGCAGCTTTTCAGCGGGAGTTCCCAATGAGCAGTTCTTC,TRBD2,many,TRBV5-1,TRBJ2-1
CASSDRVQRTEAFF,TGTGCCAGCAGTGACAGGGTTCAGCGAACTGAAGCTTTCTTT,TRBD1,many,TRBV12-3/TRBV12-4,TRBJ1-1
CASSFGAGPYEQYF,TGTGCCAGCAGCTTTGGGGCCGGGCCCTACGAGCAGTACTTC,-,many,TRBV7-9,TRBJ2-7
CASSLDFTGSKYEQYF,TGCGCCAGCAGCTTGGATTTTACAGGGAGCAAATACGAGCAGTACTTC,-,many,TRBV5-1,TRBJ2-7
CASSLETGFPYEQYF,TGCGCCAGCAGCTTGGAGACAGGCTTCCCCTACGAGCAGTACTTC,-,-,TRBV5-1,TRBJ2-7
CASGLGTGFTDTQYF,TGTGCTAGTGGTTTGGGGACAGGGTTCACAGATACGCAGTATTTT,TRBD1,many,TRBV12-5,TRBJ2-3
CASSPLGLAGAADTQYF,TGTGCCAGCAGCCCACTGGGACTAGCGGGAGCGGCAGATACGCAGTATTTT,TRBD2,many,TRBV12-3/TRBV12-4,TRBJ2-3
CASSLAELGLAKNIQYF,TGTGCCAGCAGCTTAGCGGAATTAGGTCTAGCCAAAAACATTCAGTACTTC,-,many,TRBV7-9,TRBJ2-4
CASSLENLGLSYEQYF,TGTGCCAGCAGCTTAGAGAATTTGGGACTGTCCTACGAGCAGTACTTC,-,many,TRBV11-2,TRBJ2-7
CASSFTPPAGLSTDTQYF,TGTGCCAGCAGCTTCACCCCCCCAGCGGGGCTTAGCACAGATACGCAGTATTTT,TRBD2,many,TRBV7-7,TRBJ2-3
CASSGAEKLFF,TGTGCCAGCAGTGGGGCGGAAAAACTGTTTTTT,-,many,TRBV25-1,TRBJ1-4
CSVSGGEAFF,TGCAGCGTTTCGGGGGGAGAAGCTTTCTTT,-,many,TRBV20-1,TRBJ1-1
CASSYFRQAASYEQYF,TGTGCCAGCAGTTACTTTAGACAGGCTGCGTCTTACGAGCAGTACTTC,-,many,TRBV6-5,TRBJ2-7
CASTTWGGNNYGYTF,TGTGCCAGCACCACCTGGGGGGGAAATAACTATGGCTACACCTTC,-,many,TRBV7-2,TRBJ1-2
CASSLGQIDEKLFF,TGTGCCAGCAGTTTAGGACAGATAGATGAAAAACTGTTTTTT,-,many,TRBV28,TRBJ1-4
CATGRSTGVAEAFF,TGTGCCACCGGAAGATCGACAGGGGTTGCTGAAGCTTTCTTT,TRBD1,many,TRBV15,TRBJ1-1